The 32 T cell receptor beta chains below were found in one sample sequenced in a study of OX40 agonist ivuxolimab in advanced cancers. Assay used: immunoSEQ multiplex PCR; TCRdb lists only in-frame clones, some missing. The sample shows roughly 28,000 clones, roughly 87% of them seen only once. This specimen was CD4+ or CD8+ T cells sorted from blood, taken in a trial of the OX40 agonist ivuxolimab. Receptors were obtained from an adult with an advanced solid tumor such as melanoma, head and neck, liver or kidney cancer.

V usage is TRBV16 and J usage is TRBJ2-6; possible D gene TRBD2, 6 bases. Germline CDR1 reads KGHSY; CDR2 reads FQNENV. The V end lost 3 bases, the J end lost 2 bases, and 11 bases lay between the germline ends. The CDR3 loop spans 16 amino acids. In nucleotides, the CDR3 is TGTGCCAGCAGCCATGGAGGGGCGGCTGGGGCCAACGTCCTGACTTTC. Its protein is CASSHGGAAGANVLTF.

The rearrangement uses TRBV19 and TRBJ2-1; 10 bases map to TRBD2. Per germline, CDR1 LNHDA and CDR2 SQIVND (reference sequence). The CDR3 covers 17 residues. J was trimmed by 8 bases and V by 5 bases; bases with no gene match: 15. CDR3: CASSSSLAGVVWDEQFF. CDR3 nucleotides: TGTGCCAGTAGTTCCAGTCTAGCGGGAGTGGTCTGGGATGAGCAGTTCTTC.

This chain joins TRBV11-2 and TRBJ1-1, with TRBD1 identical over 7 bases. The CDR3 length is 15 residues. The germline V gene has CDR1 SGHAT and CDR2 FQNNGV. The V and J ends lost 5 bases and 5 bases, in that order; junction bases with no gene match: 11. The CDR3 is CASSPPTGRGTEAFF. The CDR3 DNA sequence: TGTGCCAGCAGCCCCCCGACAGGGCGAGGGACTGAAGCTTTCTTT.

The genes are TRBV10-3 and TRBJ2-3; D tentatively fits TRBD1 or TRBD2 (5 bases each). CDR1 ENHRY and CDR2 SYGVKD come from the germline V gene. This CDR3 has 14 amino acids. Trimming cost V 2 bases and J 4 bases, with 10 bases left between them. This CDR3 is CAISEGGSSDTQYF. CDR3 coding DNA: TGTGCCATCAGTGAGGGGGGATCCTCAGATACGCAGTATTTT.

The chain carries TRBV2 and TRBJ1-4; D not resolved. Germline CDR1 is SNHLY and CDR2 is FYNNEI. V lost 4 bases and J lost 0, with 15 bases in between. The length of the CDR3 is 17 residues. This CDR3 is CASSGDLDFPTNEKLFF. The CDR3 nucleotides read TGTGCCAGCAGTGGGGATTTAGACTTTCCAACTAATGAAAAACTGTTTTTT.

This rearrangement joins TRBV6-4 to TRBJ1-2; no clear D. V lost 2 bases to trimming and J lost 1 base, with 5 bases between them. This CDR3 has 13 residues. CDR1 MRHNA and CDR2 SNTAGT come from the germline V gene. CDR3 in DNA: TGTGCCAGCAGTGACGGAAGTAACTATGGCTACACCTTC. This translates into CASSDGSNYGYTF.

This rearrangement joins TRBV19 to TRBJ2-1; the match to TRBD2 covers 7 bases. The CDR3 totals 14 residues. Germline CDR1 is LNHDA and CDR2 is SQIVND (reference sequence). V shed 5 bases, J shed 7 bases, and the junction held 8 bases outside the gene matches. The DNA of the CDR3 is TGTGCCAGTAGTCCAATGACTAGCAGGAATGAGCAGTTCTTC. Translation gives CASSPMTSRNEQFF.

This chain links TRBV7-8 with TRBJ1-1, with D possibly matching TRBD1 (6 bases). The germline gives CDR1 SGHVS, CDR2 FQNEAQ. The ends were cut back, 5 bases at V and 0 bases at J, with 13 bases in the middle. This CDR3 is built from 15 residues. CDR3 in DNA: TGTGCCAGCAGCCAGAGGGGGGGAATGAACACTGAAGCTTTCTTT. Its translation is CASSQRGGMNTEAFF.

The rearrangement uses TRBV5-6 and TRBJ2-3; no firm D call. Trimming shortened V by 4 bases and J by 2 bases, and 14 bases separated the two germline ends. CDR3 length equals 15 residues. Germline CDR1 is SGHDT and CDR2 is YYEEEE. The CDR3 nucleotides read TGTGCCAGCAGCCCCCCTGGATGGGCCACAGATACGCAGTATTTT. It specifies CASSPPGWATDTQYF.

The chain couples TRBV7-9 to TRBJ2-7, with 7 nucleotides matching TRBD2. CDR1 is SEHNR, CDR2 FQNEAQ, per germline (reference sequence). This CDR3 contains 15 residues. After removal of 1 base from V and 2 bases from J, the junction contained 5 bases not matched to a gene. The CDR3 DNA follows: TGTGCCAGCAGCTTAGGTGGCGGGAGAACCTACGAGCAGTACTTC. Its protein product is CASSLGGGRTYEQYF.

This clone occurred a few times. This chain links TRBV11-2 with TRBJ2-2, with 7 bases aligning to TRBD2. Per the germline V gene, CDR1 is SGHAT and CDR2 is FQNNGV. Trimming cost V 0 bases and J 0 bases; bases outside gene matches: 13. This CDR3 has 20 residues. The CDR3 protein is CASSLDWAGAWAANTGELFF. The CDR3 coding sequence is TGTGCCAGCAGCTTAGACTGGGCGGGAGCCTGGGCCGCGAACACCGGGGAGCTGTTTTTT.

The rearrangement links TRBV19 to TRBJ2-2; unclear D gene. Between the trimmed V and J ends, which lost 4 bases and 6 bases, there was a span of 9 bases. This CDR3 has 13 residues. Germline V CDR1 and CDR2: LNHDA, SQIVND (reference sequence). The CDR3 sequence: CASSTFPAGELFF. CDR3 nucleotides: TGTGCCAGTAGTACCTTCCCGGCCGGGGAGCTGTTTTTT.

As DNA, the CDR3 is TGCGCCAGCAGCCAAAGCCGGGCCGCGACCTACGAGCAGTACTTC. Translation gives CASSQSRAATYEQYF. The chain joins TRBV4-1 to TRBJ2-7; D call uncertain. This CDR3 is built from 15 residues. Germline CDR1 MGHRA, CDR2 YSYEKL. Trimming pared 2 bases from V and 2 bases from J, leaving 13 bases between.

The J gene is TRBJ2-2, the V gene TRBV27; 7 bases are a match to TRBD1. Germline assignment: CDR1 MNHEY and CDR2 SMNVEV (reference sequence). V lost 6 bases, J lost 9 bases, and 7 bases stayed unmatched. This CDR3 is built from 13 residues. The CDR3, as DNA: TGTGCCAGCAGGAGACAGGGACCGTGGGAGCTGTTTTTT. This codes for CASRRQGPWELFF.

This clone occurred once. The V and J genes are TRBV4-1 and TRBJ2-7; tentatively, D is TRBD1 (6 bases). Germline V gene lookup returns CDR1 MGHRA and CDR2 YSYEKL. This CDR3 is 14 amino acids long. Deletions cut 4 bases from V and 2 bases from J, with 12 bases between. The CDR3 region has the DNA TGCGCCAGCAGCCTGGAACAGGGAACCTACGAGCAGTACTTC. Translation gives CASSLEQGTYEQYF.

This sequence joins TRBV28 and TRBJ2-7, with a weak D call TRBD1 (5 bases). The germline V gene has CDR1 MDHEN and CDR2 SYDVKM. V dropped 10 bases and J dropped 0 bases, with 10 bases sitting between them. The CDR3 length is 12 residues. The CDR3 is CATQGVSYEQYF. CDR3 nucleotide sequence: TGTGCCACCCAGGGTGTCTCCTACGAGCAGTACTTC.

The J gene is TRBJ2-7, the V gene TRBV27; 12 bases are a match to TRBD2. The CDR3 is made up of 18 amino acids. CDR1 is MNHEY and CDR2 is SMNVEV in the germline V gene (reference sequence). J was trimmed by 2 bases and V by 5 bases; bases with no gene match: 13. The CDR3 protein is CASSEGLAGGILTYEQYF. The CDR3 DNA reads TGTGCCAGCAGTGAGGGACTAGCGGGCGGGATACTAACCTACGAGCAGTACTTC.

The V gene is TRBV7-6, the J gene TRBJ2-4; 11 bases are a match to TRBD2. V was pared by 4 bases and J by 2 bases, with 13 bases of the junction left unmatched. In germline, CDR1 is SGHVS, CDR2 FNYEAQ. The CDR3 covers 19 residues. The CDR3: CASSSITGLAGGPKNIQYF. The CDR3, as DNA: TGTGCCAGCAGCTCAATAACGGGGCTAGCGGGGGGCCCCAAAAACATTCAGTACTTC.

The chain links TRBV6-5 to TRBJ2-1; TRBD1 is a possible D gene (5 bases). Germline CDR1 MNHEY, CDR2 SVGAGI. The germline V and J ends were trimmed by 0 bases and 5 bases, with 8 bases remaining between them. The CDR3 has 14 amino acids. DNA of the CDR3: TGTGCCAGCAGTTACTCGGGGCCCCACAATGAGCAGTTCTTC. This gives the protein CASSYSGPHNEQFF.

The CDR3 coding sequence is TGTGCCAGCAGCCTGGGACTAGCGGGAATCACAGATACGCAGTATTTT. This gives the protein CASSLGLAGITDTQYF. The chain recombines TRBV5-8 with TRBJ2-3; TRBD2 aligns across 13 bases. The CDR3 consists of 16 residues. Trimming removed 4 bases from V and 2 bases from J; junction bases left unmatched: 4. Germline CDR1 is SGHTS and CDR2 is YDEGEE.

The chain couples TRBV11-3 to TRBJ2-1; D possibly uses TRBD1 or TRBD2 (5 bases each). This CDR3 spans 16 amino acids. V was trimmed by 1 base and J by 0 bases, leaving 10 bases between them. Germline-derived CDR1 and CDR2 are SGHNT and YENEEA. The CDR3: CASSLGAGSSYNEQFF. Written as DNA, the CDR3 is TGTGCCAGCAGCTTAGGGGCAGGGAGCTCCTACAATGAGCAGTTCTTC.

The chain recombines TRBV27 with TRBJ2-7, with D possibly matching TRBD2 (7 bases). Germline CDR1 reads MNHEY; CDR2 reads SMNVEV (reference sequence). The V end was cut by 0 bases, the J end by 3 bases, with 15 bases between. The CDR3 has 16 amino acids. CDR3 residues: CASSLSGGGRIYEQYF. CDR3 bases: TGTGCCAGCAGTTTATCGGGGGGGGGCCGAATCTACGAGCAGTACTTC.

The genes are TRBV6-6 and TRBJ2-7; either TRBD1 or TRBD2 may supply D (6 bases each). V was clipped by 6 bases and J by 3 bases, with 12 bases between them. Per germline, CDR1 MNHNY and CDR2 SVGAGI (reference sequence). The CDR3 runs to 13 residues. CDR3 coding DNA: TGTGCCAGCAGCATCGGAGGGGGCTACGAGCAGTACTTC. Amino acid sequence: CASSIGGGYEQYF.

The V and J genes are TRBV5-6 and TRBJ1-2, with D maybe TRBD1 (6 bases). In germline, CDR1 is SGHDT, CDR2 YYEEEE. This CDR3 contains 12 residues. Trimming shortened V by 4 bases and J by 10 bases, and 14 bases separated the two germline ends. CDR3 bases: TGTGCCAGCAGCCCAGGGGCTGGTGACTACACCTTC. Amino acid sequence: CASSPGAGDYTF. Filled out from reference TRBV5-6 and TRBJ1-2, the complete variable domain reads DAGVTQSPTHLIKTRGQQVTLRCSPKSGHDTVSWYQQALGQGPQFIFQYYEEEERQRGNFPDRFSGHQFPNYSSELNVNALLLGDSALYLCASSPGAGDYTFGSGTRLTVV.

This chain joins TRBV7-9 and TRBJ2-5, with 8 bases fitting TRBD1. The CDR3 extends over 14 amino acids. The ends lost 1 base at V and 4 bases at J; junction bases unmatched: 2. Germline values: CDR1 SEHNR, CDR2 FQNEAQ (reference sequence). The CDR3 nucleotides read TGTGCCAGCAGCTTAGGAACAGGGGGAGAGACCCAGTACTTC. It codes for CASSLGTGGETQYF.

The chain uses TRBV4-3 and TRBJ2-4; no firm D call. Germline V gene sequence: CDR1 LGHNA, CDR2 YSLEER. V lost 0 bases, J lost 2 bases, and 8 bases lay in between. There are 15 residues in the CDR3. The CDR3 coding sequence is TGCGCCAGCAGCCAAGATGTGGGTTCCAAAAACATTCAGTACTTC. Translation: CASSQDVGSKNIQYF.

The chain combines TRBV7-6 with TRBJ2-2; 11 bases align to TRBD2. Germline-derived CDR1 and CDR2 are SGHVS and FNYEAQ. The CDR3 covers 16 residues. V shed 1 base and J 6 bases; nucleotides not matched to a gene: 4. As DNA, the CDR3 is TGTGCCAGCAGCTTAGACCTAGCGGGAGGCCCCGGGGAGCTGTTTTTT. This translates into CASSLDLAGGPGELFF.

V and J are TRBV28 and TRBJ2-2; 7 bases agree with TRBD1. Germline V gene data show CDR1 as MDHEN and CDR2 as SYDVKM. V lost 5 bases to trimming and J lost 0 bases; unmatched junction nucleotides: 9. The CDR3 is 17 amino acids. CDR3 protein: CASSRDSYTANTGELFF. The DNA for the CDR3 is TGTGCCAGCAGTCGGGACAGCTACACGGCGAACACCGGGGAGCTGTTTTTT.

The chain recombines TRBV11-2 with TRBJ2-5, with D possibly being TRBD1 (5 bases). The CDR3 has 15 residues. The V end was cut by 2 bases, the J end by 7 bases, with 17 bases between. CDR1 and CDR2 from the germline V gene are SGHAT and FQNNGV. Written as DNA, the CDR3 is TGTGCCAGCAGCTTAAATCTTGGGGCCCCAGGGACCCAGTACTTC. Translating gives CASSLNLGAPGTQYF.

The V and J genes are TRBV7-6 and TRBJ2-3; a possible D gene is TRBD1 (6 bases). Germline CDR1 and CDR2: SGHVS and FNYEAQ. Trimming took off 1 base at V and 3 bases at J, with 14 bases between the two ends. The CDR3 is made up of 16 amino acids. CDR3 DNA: TGTGCCAGCAGCTTAGACGCGGACAGATCAACAGATACGCAGTATTTT. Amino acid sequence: CASSLDADRSTDTQYF.

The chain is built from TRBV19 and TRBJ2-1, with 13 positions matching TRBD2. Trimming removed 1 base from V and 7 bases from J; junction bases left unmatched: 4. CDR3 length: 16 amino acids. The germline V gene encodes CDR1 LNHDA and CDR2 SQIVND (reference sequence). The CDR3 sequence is CASSIAGLAGVNEQFF. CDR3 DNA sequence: TGTGCCAGTAGTATAGCCGGACTAGCGGGAGTAAATGAGCAGTTCTTC.

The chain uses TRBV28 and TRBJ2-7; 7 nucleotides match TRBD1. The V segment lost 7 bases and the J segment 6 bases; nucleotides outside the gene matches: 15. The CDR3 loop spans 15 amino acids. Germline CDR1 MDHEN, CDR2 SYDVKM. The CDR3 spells CASKETGRLLGEQYF. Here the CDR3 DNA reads TGTGCCAGCAAAGAGACAGGGAGACTGTTGGGCGAGCAGTACTTC.